A single sample gave rise to the 27 T cell receptor beta chains below, sequenced in a study of graft-versus-host responses after intestinal transplantation. The method was immunoSEQ multiplex PCR; TCRdb's version includes in-frame clones alone and lacks a portion of them. This sample carries tens of thousands of clones, 94% of them seen once, and the ten largest clones take about 0.54%. The source material was PBMCs, sampled 156 days after intestinal transplant. Receptors originate from a human patient who received an intestinal transplant, so some T cells may come from the graft donor.

V usage is TRBV5-8 and J usage is TRBJ2-7, with D perhaps given as TRBD1 or TRBD2 (7 bases each). Germline V gene sequence: CDR1 SGHTS, CDR2 YDEGEE. Trimming pared 4 bases from V and 1 base from J, leaving 12 bases between. The CDR3 consists of 14 residues. The CDR3 here is CASSSGTVSYEQYF. Written as DNA, the CDR3 is TGTGCCAGCAGCAGCGGGACAGTATCCTACGAGCAGTACTTC.

This chain joins TRBV11-2 and TRBJ2-1; D assignment may be TRBD1 or TRBD2 (5 bases each). CDR1 and CDR2 (germline): SGHAT, FQNNGV. Between the trimmed V and J ends, which lost 1 base and 2 bases, there was a span of 9 bases. This CDR3 has 15 amino acids. The CDR3 here is CASSLGRETYNEQFF. Here the CDR3 DNA reads TGTGCCAGCAGCTTAGGCAGGGAGACCTACAATGAGCAGTTCTTC.

This clone was seen a single time. The rearrangement uses TRBV4-1 and TRBJ2-1; no clear D. Germline CDR1 is MGHRA and CDR2 is YSYEKL. Trimming pared 8 bases from V and 8 bases from J, leaving 13 bases between. This CDR3 is 12 amino acids long. The CDR3 protein is CASALNKDEQFF. In DNA, the CDR3 is TGCGCCAGCGCGTTGAACAAGGATGAGCAGTTCTTC.

The chain recombines TRBV4-1 with TRBJ1-2; 12 bases align to TRBD1. This CDR3 contains 16 residues. Unmatched junction bases numbered 5, after V lost 0 bases and J lost 6 bases. Germline CDR1 and CDR2: MGHRA and YSYEKL. The CDR3 here is CASSQEGGTGGNGYTF. The DNA for the CDR3 is TGCGCCAGCAGCCAAGAAGGGGGGACAGGGGGCAATGGCTACACCTTC.

This chain connects TRBV28 to TRBJ1-3; no clear D gene. CDR3 length: 14 amino acids. Germline CDR1 MDHEN, CDR2 SYDVKM. Trimming left V 8 bases short and J 0 bases short, with 11 bases between. As DNA, the CDR3 is TGTGCCAGCGGCCAGGCCTTCTCTGGAAACACCATATATTTT. Amino acids: CASGQAFSGNTIYF. Full variable domain (rest looked up from reference TRBV28 and TRBJ1-3): DVKVTQSSRYLVKRTGEKVFLECVQDMDHENMFWYRQDPGLGLRLIYFSYDVKMKEKGDIPEGYSVSREKKERFSLILESASTNQTSMYLCASGQAFSGNTIYFGEGSWLTVV.

The rearrangement joins TRBV30 to TRBJ1-1; D ambiguous. Germline V gene sequence: CDR1 GTSNPN, CDR2 SVGIG (reference sequence). The V end was cut by 5 bases, the J end by 2 bases, with 9 bases between. CDR3 length: 12 residues. The CDR3 sequence is CAWAGVNTEAFF. In DNA form, the CDR3 reads TGTGCCTGGGCCGGCGTTAACACTGAAGCTTTCTTT.

V gene TRBV4-1 combines with J gene TRBJ2-3, with 13 bases matching TRBD2. The length of the CDR3 is 15 residues. The V gene's germline CDR1 is MGHRA and CDR2 YSYEKL. The V segment lost 9 bases and the J segment 4 bases; nucleotides outside the gene matches: 7. The CDR3 loop is CASRTSGSGADTQYF. As DNA, the CDR3 is TGCGCCAGTCGGACTAGCGGGAGCGGGGCAGATACGCAGTATTTT.

This rearrangement joins TRBV10-3 to TRBJ2-1; 11 nucleotides line up with TRBD2. V trimming: 6 bases; J trimming: 3 bases; junction bases outside the gene matches: 4. Germline lookup yields CDR1 ENHRY and CDR2 SYGVKD. The CDR3 is 15 amino acids. CDR3 loop: CAIRSGTSGYNEQFF. DNA for the CDR3: TGTGCCATCAGGTCCGGGACTAGCGGCTACAATGAGCAGTTCTTC.

This chain uses TRBV6-1 with TRBJ1-5; no reliable D call. Per germline, CDR1 MNHNS and CDR2 SASEGT. CDR3 length: 15 amino acids. V was trimmed by 3 bases and J by 5 bases, leaving 14 bases between them. The chain's CDR3 is CASSDSRYVHQPQHF. CDR3 DNA sequence: TGTGCCAGCAGTGACTCCAGGTACGTACATCAGCCCCAGCATTTT.

The chain uses TRBV13 and TRBJ2-5; 15 bases map to TRBD2. The CDR3 has 17 residues. Trimming took 4 bases from V and 5 from J; bases not matched to a gene: 8. CDR1 is PRHDT, CDR2 FYEKMQ, per germline (reference sequence). CDR3 in amino acids: CASSSWTSGGAWETQYF. DNA for the CDR3: TGTGCCAGCAGCTCCTGGACTAGCGGGGGGGCGTGGGAGACCCAGTACTTC.

The chain has TRBV19 and TRBJ2-1; D unresolved. V was shortened by 5 bases and J by 4 bases, with 12 bases between the two germline ends. The CDR3 length is 14 residues. From germline, CDR1 is LNHDA and CDR2 SQIVND (reference sequence). The CDR3 region has the DNA TGTGCCAGTAGTGCGACAACGAGTTACAATGAGCAGTTCTTC. Translated: CASSATTSYNEQFF.

The rearrangement joins TRBV5-4 to TRBJ1-4, with D possibly TRBD1 on 6 matching bases. The CDR3 spans 13 residues. The V and J ends lost 2 bases and 8 bases respectively, with 10 bases between them. The germline V gene has CDR1 SGHNT and CDR2 YYREEE (reference sequence). CDR3 bases: TGTGCCAGCAGCTTAGGGGGGAAGGAAAAACTGTTTTTT. Translated: CASSLGGKEKLFF. Together with reference TRBV5-4 and TRBJ1-4, the CDR3 gives the full variable domain: ETGVTQSPTHLIKTRGQQVTLRCSSQSGHNTVSWYQQALGQGPQFIFQYYREEENGRGNFPPRFSGLQFPNYSSELNVNALELDDSALYLCASSLGGKEKLFFGSGTQLSVL.

The chain combines TRBV7-9 with TRBJ1-1; D is undetermined. Germline V gives CDR1 SEHNR, CDR2 FQNEAQ (reference sequence). CDR3 length: 14 residues. Trimming pared 5 bases from V and 2 bases from J, leaving 12 bases between. Here the CDR3 DNA reads TGTGCCAGCAGCCCGCAGGACGGTAACACTGAAGCTTTCTTT. This translates into CASSPQDGNTEAFF.

The chain combines TRBV4-3 with TRBJ2-7, with TRBD2 matching 8 bases. CDR1 and CDR2 from the germline V gene are LGHNA and YSLEER. This CDR3 is 13 amino acids long. The trim removed 3 bases at V and 6 bases at J, leaving 4 bases unmatched. The CDR3 loop reads CASSQGLVSEQYF. Written as DNA, the CDR3 is TGCGCCAGCAGCCAGGGACTAGTTTCCGAGCAGTACTTC.

The chain couples TRBV9 to TRBJ2-5; a weak D match, TRBD1 (5 bases). Germline values: CDR1 SGDLS, CDR2 YYNGEE. With 0 bases removed from V and 5 bases from J, the gap between germline ends came to 14 bases. The CDR3 is made up of 15 amino acids. CDR3 coding DNA: TGTGCCAGCAGCGTAGGGCCTCAGGGATCGGAGACCCAGTACTTC. Amino acid sequence: CASSVGPQGSETQYF.

The chain is built from TRBV10-2 and TRBJ1-3; 12 nucleotides agree with TRBD1. In germline, CDR1 is WSHSY, CDR2 SAAADI. V lost 7 bases, J lost 1 base, and 11 bases stayed unmatched. The CDR3 covers 18 residues. The CDR3 nucleotides read TGCGCCAGCAATCCGGGACAGGGGGCGTTCAAGTCTGGAAACACCATATATTTT. Its protein product is CASNPGQGAFKSGNTIYF.

J is TRBJ2-5 and V is TRBV18; TRBD2 agrees at 7 bases. V was pared by 3 bases and J by 5 bases, with 6 bases of the junction left unmatched. The CDR3 length is 14 residues. Germline V gene lookup returns CDR1 KGHSH and CDR2 LQKENI. DNA of the CDR3: TGTGCCAGCTCACCGGGAGGGCCTGGTGAGACCCAGTACTTC. It specifies CASSPGGPGETQYF.

The rearrangement links TRBV28 to TRBJ2-1; 10 bases agree with TRBD2. The V segment lost 5 bases and the J segment 7 bases; nucleotides outside the gene matches: 2. The CDR3 has 13 residues. In germline, CDR1 is MDHEN, CDR2 SYDVKM. The CDR3: CASSLLAGNEQFF. The CDR3 DNA is TGTGCCAGCAGTCTACTAGCGGGAAATGAGCAGTTCTTC.

This chain uses TRBV4-1 with TRBJ2-7, with a weak D call TRBD1 (6 bases). V lost 0 bases to trimming and J lost 3 bases, with 9 bases between them. This CDR3 is 14 amino acids long. Germline assignment: CDR1 MGHRA and CDR2 YSYEKL. CDR3 in DNA: TGCGCCAGCAGCCAAGAGCCGACAGGCTACGAGCAGTACTTC. Translating it yields CASSQEPTGYEQYF.

This clone was observed a few times. The V call is TRBV10-1, the J call TRBJ2-7; D may match TRBD1 or TRBD2 (5 bases each). V was clipped by 4 bases and J by 2 bases, with 6 bases between them. Per the germline V gene, CDR1 is WNHNN and CDR2 is SYGVQD (reference sequence). There are 12 residues in the CDR3. The CDR3 sequence: CASSAGPYEQYF. The CDR3 DNA sequence: TGCGCCAGCAGTGCGGGGCCCTACGAGCAGTACTTC.

The rearrangement links TRBV13 to TRBJ1-2; weak D call: TRBD1 (5 bases). Germline CDR1 reads PRHDT; CDR2 reads FYEKMQ (reference sequence). The V and J ends lost 4 bases and 4 bases respectively, with 13 bases between them. The CDR3 has 14 residues. CDR3 bases: TGTGCCAGCAGCTACATAGGGGTAGGCTATGGCTACACCTTC. Amino acid sequence: CASSYIGVGYGYTF.

V usage is TRBV30 and J usage is TRBJ2-7, with TRBD2 matching 7 bases. CDR1 is GTSNPN and CDR2 is SVGIG in the germline V gene (reference sequence). The CDR3 has 14 amino acids. The ends lost 0 bases at V and 5 bases at J; junction bases unmatched: 7. This CDR3 reads CAWSVPGRLDEQYF. As DNA, the CDR3 is TGTGCCTGGAGTGTACCCGGGAGGCTCGACGAGCAGTACTTC.

This rearrangement joins TRBV7-8 to TRBJ2-2; D not resolved. Trimming took 6 bases from V and 1 from J, leaving 9 bases between them. CDR3 length: 14 amino acids. Germline V gene lookup returns CDR1 SGHVS and CDR2 FQNEAQ. The DNA of the CDR3 is TGTGCCAGCAGTGGTACCTTGAACACCGGGGAGCTGTTTTTT. It codes for CASSGTLNTGELFF.

The gene calls are TRBV30 and TRBJ2-3; D remains ambiguous. The V and J ends lost 5 bases and 5 bases respectively, with 5 bases between them. CDR3 length: 10 residues. Germline values: CDR1 GTSNPN, CDR2 SVGIG (reference sequence). The CDR3 here is CAWDLDTQYF. The CDR3 region has the DNA TGTGCCTGGGATTTAGATACGCAGTATTTT.

This clone has just one count. The CDR3 region has the DNA TGTGCCAGCAGCCCGACAGAGGGTAAATTTGAAGCTTTCTTT. As protein: CASSPTEGKFEAFF. This chain joins TRBV5-5 and TRBJ1-1, with D tentatively TRBD1 (5 bases). Germline V lookup: CDR1 SGHKS, CDR2 YYEKEE (reference sequence). V lost 4 bases, J lost 7 bases, and 17 bases lay in between. The CDR3 has 14 amino acids.

The chain combines TRBV4-3 with TRBJ2-7, with D possibly being TRBD2 (6 bases). CDR1 and CDR2 from the germline V gene are LGHNA and YSLEER. V was shortened by 0 bases and J by 2 bases, with 14 bases between the two germline ends. The CDR3 loop spans 16 amino acids. CDR3 bases: TGCGCCAGCAGCCAAGATCGGGGGACGGCCGCCTACGAGCAGTACTTC. This gives the protein CASSQDRGTAAYEQYF.

The rearrangement links TRBV5-4 to TRBJ1-1; the match to TRBD1 covers 7 bases. Per germline, CDR1 SGHNT and CDR2 YYREEE (reference sequence). The CDR3 extends over 14 amino acids. Losses at the gene ends were 3 bases for V and 3 bases for J; bases not matched to a gene: 5. The CDR3 sequence: CASSYGQGDTEAFF. The CDR3 DNA follows: TGTGCCAGCAGCTACGGCCAGGGGGACACTGAAGCTTTCTTT.